Listed below are T cell receptor beta chains from one sample, sequenced in a study of T-cell memory formation after mild COVID-19. TCRdb ran MiXCR on the 5' RACE reads and lists one entry per CDR3 protein. Of 350,000 or so distinct CDR3 sequences in the sample, around 21% were seen once. Sequencing input: PBMCs or a T cell subset sorted from them (not recorded which). The receptors originated from an adult woman who had mild COVID-19 (a few samples of this study predate the infection). Cell type and time point are not known. CDR3s include the opening cysteine and the closing phenylalanine or tryptophan. Fields, in order: V gene, D gene, J gene, clone size, CDR3 protein, CDR3 DNA. The D gene is left open where the match is weak. Size is stated for part of the rows, as once, few or many counts, or as a class when the clone is expanded.

V: TRBV13; D: TRBD1; J: TRBJ1-5; size: NA; CDR3: CASSLGGQGQQPQHF; DNA: TGTGCCAGCAGCTTAGGGGGACAGGGCCAACAGCCCCAGCATTTT
V: TRBV2; D: NA; J: TRBJ1-2; size: NA; CDR3: CASTGTSDGYTF; DNA: TGTGCCAGCACTGGGACATCTGATGGCTACACCTTC
V: TRBV5-5; D: TRBD2; J: TRBJ2-5; size: few; CDR3: CASSLWASGSGVQETQYF; DNA: TGTGCCAGCAGCTTGTGGGCTAGCGGGAGTGGCGTACAAGAGACCCAGTACTTC
V: TRBV11-3; D: NA; J: TRBJ2-1; size: NA; CDR3: CASSLSIHPSSYNEQFF; DNA: TGTGCCAGCAGCTTATCGATCCACCCGAGCTCCTACAATGAGCAGTTCTTC
V: TRBV9; D: TRBD2; J: TRBJ2-1; size: NA; CDR3: CASSVAAGAWYNEQFF; DNA: TGTGCCAGCAGCGTAGCAGCGGGGGCCTGGTACAATGAGCAGTTCTTC
V: TRBV4-1; D: TRBD2; J: TRBJ2-3; size: few; CDR3: CASSQSGGTPPDTQYF; DNA: TGCGCCAGCAGCCAATCGGGGGGGACCCCTCCAGATACGCAGTATTTT
V: TRBV11-2; D: NA; J: TRBJ2-2; size: few; CDR3: CASSPPGGVRNTGELFF; DNA: TGTGCCAGCAGCCCTCCGGGCGGAGTGAGGAACACCGGGGAGCTGTTTTTT
V: TRBV4-1; D: NA; J: TRBJ1-6; size: NA; CDR3: CASSQETGPAYNSPLHF; DNA: TGCGCCAGCAGCCAAGAGACGGGACCCGCCTATAATTCACCCCTCCACTTT
V: TRBV7-8; D: TRBD2; J: TRBJ2-1; size: once; CDR3: CASSLDRREWSSEQFF; DNA: TGTGCCAGCAGCTTAGATCGGCGGGAGTGGAGTAGTGAGCAGTTCTTC
V: TRBV18; D: TRBD1; J: TRBJ2-6; size: NA; CDR3: CASSRNRGREEESGANVLTF; DNA: TGTGCCAGCTCACGGAACAGGGGGCGCGAAGAGGAGTCTGGGGCCAACGTCCTGACTTTC
V: TRBV9; D: NA; J: TRBJ1-5; size: NA; CDR3: CASSVDLGSNQPQHF; DNA: TGTGCCAGCAGCGTAGACCTTGGTAGCAATCAGCCCCAGCATTTT
V: TRBV7-6; D: TRBD2; J: TRBJ2-7; size: many; CDR3: CASSPFGVSAQLIAGGRYEQYF; DNA: TGTGCCAGCAGCCCGTTTGGAGTGTCAGCCCAGTTAATAGCGGGGGGGCGCTACGAGCAGTACTTC
V: TRBV20-1; D: TRBD2; J: TRBJ2-3; size: few; CDR3: CSAREAGVGRDTQYF; DNA: TGCAGTGCTAGAGAGGCGGGAGTTGGAAGAGATACGCAGTATTTT
V: TRBV4-1; D: NA; J: TRBJ2-7; size: many; CDR3: CASSQDRVGLYEQYF; DNA: TGCGCCAGCAGCCAAGACAGAGTGGGGCTCTACGAGCAGTACTTC
V: TRBV3-1; D: NA; J: TRBJ1-1; size: NA; CDR3: CASSHRDISDTEAFF; DNA: TGTGCCAGCAGCCACCGGGACATCAGTGACACTGAAGCTTTCTTT
V: TRBV9; D: NA; J: TRBJ1-1; size: few; CDR3: CASSGPGAEAFF; DNA: TGTGCCAGCAGCGGGCCGGGCGCTGAAGCTTTCTTT
V: TRBV11-2; D: TRBD2; J: TRBJ2-2; size: few; CDR3: CASSPRSGVNTGELFF; DNA: TGTGCCAGCAGCCCCCGAAGCGGGGTCAACACCGGGGAGCTGTTTTTT
V: TRBV5-4; D: TRBD1; J: TRBJ2-5; size: NA; CDR3: CASSWTGIETQYF; DNA: TGTGCCAGCAGCTGGACAGGGATAGAGACCCAGTACTTC
V: TRBV12-3/TRBV12-4; D: TRBD2; J: TRBJ2-1; size: NA; CDR3: CASSFLAGGDNEQFF; DNA: TGTGCCAGCAGTTTTCTAGCGGGAGGGGACAATGAGCAGTTCTTC
V: TRBV7-8; D: TRBD1; J: TRBJ2-2; size: few; CDR3: CASSPTPGQGNTGELFF; DNA: TGTGCCAGCAGCCCTACTCCTGGACAGGGGAATACCGGGGAGCTGTTTTTT
V: TRBV5-1; D: TRBD2; J: TRBJ2-7; size: few; CDR3: CASSLASGGPSGEQYF; DNA: TGCGCCAGCAGCTTGGCTAGCGGGGGCCCCTCGGGCGAGCAGTACTTC
V: TRBV11-2; D: NA; J: TRBJ1-2; size: NA; CDR3: CASSLSAGREGYTF; DNA: TGTGCCAGCAGCTTATCGGCAGGGCGGGAGGGCTACACCTTC
V: TRBV7-9; D: TRBD2; J: TRBJ2-7; size: NA; CDR3: CASSSSGNSYEQYF; DNA: TGTGCCAGCAGCTCTAGCGGAAACTCCTACGAGCAGTACTTC
V: TRBV4-1; D: NA; J: TRBJ2-7; size: few; CDR3: CASSQIQLRRPGKRYEQYF; DNA: TGCGCCAGCAGCCAGATCCAACTTCGCCGTCCCGGGAAACGGTACGAGCAGTACTTC
V: TRBV7-2; D: NA; J: TRBJ2-3; size: few; CDR3: CASSLRNIDTQYF; DNA: TGTGCCAGCAGCTTACGAAACATAGATACGCAGTATTTT
V: TRBV10-3; D: NA; J: TRBJ1-1; size: few; CDR3: CAIRIQRENTEAFF; DNA: TGTGCCATCAGGATACAAAGGGAGAACACTGAAGCTTTCTTT
V: TRBV5-1; D: TRBD1; J: TRBJ2-7; size: many; CDR3: CASSWRTGVNEQYF; DNA: TGCGCCAGCAGCTGGAGGACAGGGGTCAACGAGCAGTACTTC
V: TRBV4-1; D: NA; J: TRBJ2-5; size: NA; CDR3: CASTHWVGRDQETQYF; DNA: TGCGCCAGCACCCACTGGGTGGGCCGGGACCAAGAGACCCAGTACTTC
V: TRBV28; D: NA; J: TRBJ1-6; size: NA; CDR3: CASSLQTGLNSPLHF; DNA: TGTGCCAGCAGTTTACAAACAGGGTTGAATTCACCCCTCCACTTT
V: TRBV10-3; D: NA; J: TRBJ1-2; size: once; CDR3: CAISEEGGVYGYTF; DNA: TGTGCCATCAGTGAGGAGGGGGGGGTCTATGGCTACACCTTC
V: TRBV27; D: TRBD1; J: TRBJ2-1; size: few; CDR3: CASSLKPDRDSKFF; DNA: TGTGCCAGCAGTCTGAAACCGGACCGGGACAGCAAGTTCTTC
V: TRBV12-3/TRBV12-4; D: NA; J: TRBJ1-2; size: few; CDR3: CASTPTKGSGGYTF; DNA: TGTGCCAGCACCCCAACGAAGGGGTCTGGTGGCTACACCTTC
V: TRBV4-3; D: NA; J: TRBJ1-2; size: NA; CDR3: CASSQDRSGTQGYTF; DNA: TGCGCCAGCAGCCAAGATAGATCGGGGACACAAGGCTACACCTTC
V: TRBV4-3; D: NA; J: TRBJ2-7; size: NA; CDR3: CASSQDLAFSSYEQYF; DNA: TGCGCCAGCAGCCAAGATCTAGCGTTTTCCTCCTACGAGCAGTACTTC
V: TRBV20-1; D: NA; J: TRBJ1-1; size: NA; CDR3: CSGGQGNTEAFF; DNA: TGCAGTGGCGGTCAGGGGAACACTGAAGCTTTCTTT
V: TRBV2; D: NA; J: TRBJ1-1; size: few; CDR3: CASRKNPDRPNTEAFF; DNA: TGTGCCAGCCGAAAAAATCCCGACAGGCCGAACACTGAAGCTTTCTTT
V: TRBV7-7; D: NA; J: TRBJ2-1; size: NA; CDR3: CASSLILESEQFF; DNA: TGTGCCAGCAGCTTAATACTAGAAAGTGAGCAGTTCTTC
V: TRBV27; D: TRBD2; J: TRBJ2-7; size: NA; CDR3: CASSLPGTTYEQYF; DNA: TGTGCCAGCAGTTTACCTGGGACTACCTACGAGCAGTACTTC
V: TRBV24-1; D: NA; J: TRBJ2-7; size: few; CDR3: CATSDNTGPSYEQYF; DNA: TGTGCCACCAGTGATAATACAGGGCCGAGCTACGAGCAGTACTTC
V: TRBV12-3/TRBV12-4; D: TRBD1; J: TRBJ1-2; size: NA; CDR3: CASSRDRGLDGYTF; DNA: TGTGCCAGCAGCCGGGACAGGGGGCTCGACGGCTACACCTTC
V: TRBV7-6; D: NA; J: TRBJ2-3; size: many; CDR3: CASSRDTRTDTQYF; DNA: TGTGCCAGCAGCCGGGACACCCGCACAGATACGCAGTATTTT
V: TRBV5-1; D: TRBD2; J: TRBJ2-1; size: NA; CDR3: CASSAGLAGVNEQFF; DNA: TGCGCCAGCAGCGCAGGACTAGCGGGAGTCAATGAGCAGTTCTTC
V: TRBV20-1; D: NA; J: TRBJ2-7; size: few; CDR3: CSARRGMGGKEEQYF; DNA: TGCAGTGCTAGACGAGGAATGGGGGGCAAAGAAGAGCAGTACTTC
V: TRBV12-3/TRBV12-4; D: TRBD2; J: TRBJ2-3; size: NA; CDR3: CASSWTSGGTDTQYF; DNA: TGTGCCAGCAGTTGGACTAGCGGGGGCACAGATACGCAGTATTTT
V: TRBV24-1; D: NA; J: TRBJ1-1; size: NA; CDR3: CATKAGENTEAFF; DNA: TGTGCCACCAAAGCAGGGGAGAACACTGAAGCTTTCTTT
V: TRBV12-3/TRBV12-4; D: TRBD1; J: TRBJ2-7; size: NA; CDR3: CASSSGGTGGREQYF; DNA: TGTGCCAGCAGTTCTGGCGGGACAGGGGGCAGGGAGCAGTACTTC
V: TRBV6-2/TRBV6-3; D: NA; J: TRBJ1-5; size: NA; CDR3: CASSPQGIGQPQHF; DNA: TGTGCCAGCAGTCCTCAGGGAATAGGTCAGCCCCAGCATTTT
V: TRBV7-9; D: TRBD2; J: TRBJ2-1; size: NA; CDR3: CASSPRGGSLLNEQFF; DNA: TGTGCCAGCAGCCCACGTGGCGGGAGCCTGCTCAATGAGCAGTTCTTC
V: TRBV9; D: TRBD2; J: TRBJ2-3; size: NA; CDR3: CASSVGGGSSITDTQYF; DNA: TGTGCCAGCAGCGTAGGCGGGGGTAGCTCCATCACAGATACGCAGTATTTT
V: TRBV4-1; D: NA; J: TRBJ2-7; size: few; CDR3: CASRRDKDGSSYEQYF; DNA: TGCGCCAGCAGACGAGACAAGGACGGGAGCTCCTACGAGCAGTACTTC
V: TRBV7-7; D: NA; J: TRBJ2-2; size: many; CDR3: CASSPDSLSGELFF; DNA: TGTGCTAGCAGTCCGGACAGCCTCTCCGGGGAGCTGTTTTTT
V: TRBV7-9; D: TRBD2; J: TRBJ2-5; size: NA; CDR3: CASSFGSGGRQETQYF; DNA: TGTGCCAGCAGCTTCGGGAGCGGGGGCCGTCAAGAGACCCAGTACTTC
V: TRBV20-1; D: NA; J: TRBJ2-3; size: few; CDR3: CSAGKPGLFTDTQYF; DNA: TGCAGTGCTGGAAAGCCGGGACTCTTCACAGATACGCAGTATTTT
V: TRBV6-2/TRBV6-3; D: TRBD2; J: TRBJ2-1; size: few; CDR3: CASSYFSGITSGRNKSSYNEQFF; DNA: TGTGCCAGCAGTTACTTTTCCGGTATTACTAGCGGGAGAAACAAGTCCTCCTACAATGAGCAGTTCTTC
V: TRBV4-1; D: TRBD1; J: TRBJ1-1; size: NA; CDR3: CASSPRGTPGQINTEAFF; DNA: TGCGCCAGCAGCCCTCGAGGGACACCGGGACAGATCAACACTGAAGCTTTCTTT
V: TRBV13; D: NA; J: TRBJ2-1; size: NA; CDR3: CASSIGGEQFF; DNA: TGTGCCAGCAGCATAGGCGGTGAGCAGTTCTTC
V: TRBV5-5; D: TRBD2; J: TRBJ2-3; size: few; CDR3: CASSRLGLAGDTQYF; DNA: TGTGCCAGCAGCCGGCTGGGACTAGCGGGAGATACGCAGTATTTT